What follows are 5 T cell receptor beta chains derived from one specimen sequenced in a study of metastatic and nonmetastatic thyroid tumors. Patients were all untreated before their thyroid surgery. TCRdb reassembled clones from the PCR reads with MiXCR. This table holds 19,000 or so clones, 28% found once. The sequencing input was tumor tissue. The receptors stem from a male donor with papillary thyroid cancer or a benign thyroid nodule (not recorded which). Some clones in this sample may be carry-over from other donors' samples.

V usage is TRBV4-3 and J usage is TRBJ1-6; D possibly corresponds to TRBD1 (5 bases). From germline, CDR1 is LGHNA and CDR2 YSLEER. The CDR3 extends over 17 amino acids. V was pared by 1 base and J by 9 bases, with 19 bases between. This CDR3 is CASSQALSGITRSPLHF. DNA for the CDR3: TGCGCCAGCAGCCAAGCTTTGTCAGGGATAACCCGTTCACCCCTCCACTTT.

This clone was detected a few times. The rearrangement uses TRBV7-3 and TRBJ1-2; TRBD1 might be the D (5 bases). The CDR3 is 12 amino acids. The V gene's germline CDR1 is SGHTA and CDR2 FQGTGA. V lost 7 bases and J 6 bases, leaving 12 bases between the germline ends. CDR3: CASNPGFDGYTF. DNA for the CDR3: TGTGCCAGCAATCCAGGGTTCGATGGCTACACCTTC.

This rearrangement joins TRBV27 to TRBJ2-6; 8 bases are a match to TRBD1. This CDR3 spans 17 amino acids. The germline CDR1 and CDR2 sequences are MNHEY and SMNVEV (reference sequence). With V trimmed by 3 bases and J by 0 bases, 4 bases remained unmatched. This CDR3 reads CASSFNRGDSGANVLTF. DNA for the CDR3: TGTGCCAGCAGTTTTAACAGGGGGGACTCTGGGGCCAACGTCCTGACTTTC.

This clone is categorized as medium-sized (0.01 to 0.1%). Here the CDR3 DNA reads TGTGCCAGCTCTGGGGCCCTCTCTGGAAACACCATATATTTT. This codes for CASSGALSGNTIYF. V gene TRBV6-1 combines with J gene TRBJ1-3; possibly TRBD1 for D (5 bases). The V end lost 8 bases, the J end lost 0 bases, and 11 bases lay between the germline ends. The germline gives CDR1 MNHNS, CDR2 SASEGT. The CDR3 contains 14 residues.

In its sample, this clone ranks as medium-sized (0.01 to 0.1%). The chain has TRBV18 and TRBJ1-3; D remains unclear. The germline V and J ends were trimmed by 3 bases and 4 bases, with 16 bases remaining between them. CDR3 length: 16 amino acids. Germline V gene data show CDR1 as KGHSH and CDR2 as LQKENI. CDR3 sequence (DNA): TGTGCCAGCTCACCGGGTGCGGTGGGGTACGGAAACACCATATATTTT. The encoded protein is CASSPGAVGYGNTIYF.